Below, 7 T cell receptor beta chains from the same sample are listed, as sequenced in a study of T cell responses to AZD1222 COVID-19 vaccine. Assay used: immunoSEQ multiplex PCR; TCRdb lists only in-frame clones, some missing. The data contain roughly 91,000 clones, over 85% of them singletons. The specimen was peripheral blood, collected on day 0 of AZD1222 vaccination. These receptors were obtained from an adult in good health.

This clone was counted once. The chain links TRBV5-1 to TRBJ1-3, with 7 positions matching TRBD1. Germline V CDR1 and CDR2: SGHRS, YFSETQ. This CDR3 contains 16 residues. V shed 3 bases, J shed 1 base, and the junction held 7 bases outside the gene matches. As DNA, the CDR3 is TGCGCCAGCAGCTCCGGGACAGCAACATCTGGAAACACCATATATTTT. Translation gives CASSSGTATSGNTIYF.

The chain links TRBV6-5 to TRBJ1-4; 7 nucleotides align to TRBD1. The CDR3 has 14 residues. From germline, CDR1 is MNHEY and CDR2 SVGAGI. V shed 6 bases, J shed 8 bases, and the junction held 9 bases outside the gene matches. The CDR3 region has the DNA TGTGCCAGCAGCCTGACAGGGATAGAGGAAAAACTGTTTTTT. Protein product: CASSLTGIEEKLFF.

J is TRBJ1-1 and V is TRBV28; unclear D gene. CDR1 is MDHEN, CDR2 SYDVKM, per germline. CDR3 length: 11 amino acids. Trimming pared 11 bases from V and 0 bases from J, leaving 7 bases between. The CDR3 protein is CAATVNTEAFF. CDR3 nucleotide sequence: TGTGCCGCCACCGTGAACACTGAAGCTTTCTTT.

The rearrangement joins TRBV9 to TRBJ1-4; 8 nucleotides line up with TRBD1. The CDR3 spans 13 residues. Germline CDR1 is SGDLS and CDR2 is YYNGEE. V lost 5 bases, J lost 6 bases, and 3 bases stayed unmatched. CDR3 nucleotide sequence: TGTGCCAGCAGTCCGGACAGGGATGAAAAACTGTTTTTT. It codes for CASSPDRDEKLFF.

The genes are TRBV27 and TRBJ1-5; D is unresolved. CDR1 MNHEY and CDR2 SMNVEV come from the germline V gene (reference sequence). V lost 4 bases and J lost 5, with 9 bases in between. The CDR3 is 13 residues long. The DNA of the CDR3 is TGTGCCAGCAGTTCATATCAGGATCAGCCCCAGCATTTT. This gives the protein CASSSYQDQPQHF.

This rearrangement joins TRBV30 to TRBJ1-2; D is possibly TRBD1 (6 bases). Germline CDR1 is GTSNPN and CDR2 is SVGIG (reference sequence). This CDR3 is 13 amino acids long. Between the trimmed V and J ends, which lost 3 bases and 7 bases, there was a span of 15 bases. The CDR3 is CAWRNTGIGGYTF. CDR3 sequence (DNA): TGTGCCTGGAGAAATACAGGGATAGGTGGCTACACCTTC.

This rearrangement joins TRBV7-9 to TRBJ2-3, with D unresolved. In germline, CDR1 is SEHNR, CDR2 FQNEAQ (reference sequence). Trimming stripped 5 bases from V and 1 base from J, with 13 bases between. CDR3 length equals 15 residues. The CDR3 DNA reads TGTGCCAGCAGCCCCCCGGCCGGTCGCACAGATACGCAGTATTTT. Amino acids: CASSPPAGRTDTQYF.